This passage covers 17 T cell receptor beta chains from one sample sequenced in a study of cytomegalovirus exposure and HLA in healthy donors. The study ran its PCR with 60 Vbeta and 13 Jbeta primers. The data were produced by immunoSEQ multiplex PCR, yet TCRdb's version contains in-frame clones alone and is incomplete. The table lists 100,000 to 150,000 clones, approximately 8.7% of them singletons. The sequencing input was PBMCs. The receptors originated from a man in his forties in good health and CMV-seronegative.

The chain uses TRBV11-2 and TRBJ1-2; no reliable D call. The CDR3 consists of 16 residues. CDR1 SGHAT and CDR2 FQNNGV come from the germline V gene. Between the trimmed V and J ends, which lost 1 base and 0 bases, there was a span of 12 bases. The CDR3 loop is CASSLAAGRTNYGYTF. As DNA, the CDR3 is TGTGCCAGCAGCTTAGCGGCGGGGAGAACTAACTATGGCTACACCTTC.

This clone was detected only a few times. A read error likely explains this, since a far larger clone differs by one base. The rearrangement links TRBV10-3 to TRBJ2-7; 7 nucleotides match TRBD1. The CDR3 totals 14 residues. Trimming took 2 bases from V and 0 from J; bases not matched to a gene: 1. The germline CDR1 and CDR2 sequences are ENHRY and SYGVKD. The CDR3 protein is CAISEGDSSYEQYF. CDR3 DNA sequence: TGTGCCATCAGTGAGGGGGACAGCTCCTACGAGCAGTACTTC.

This clone came up a few times. The CDR3 here is CASSEQGGLSTDTQYF. The CDR3 DNA is TGTGCCAGCAGCGAGCAGGGGGGTTTATCCACAGATACGCAGTATTTT. V gene TRBV9 combines with J gene TRBJ2-3; the D gene is possibly TRBD1 (7 bases). V lost 3 bases and J lost 2, with 16 bases in between. The length of the CDR3 is 16 residues. The germline V gene encodes CDR1 SGDLS and CDR2 YYNGEE.

This clone was recorded a few times. The chain uses TRBV21-1 and TRBJ2-7; the D call in the table, TRBD1, was not verified against the DNA. TRBV21-1 is labeled a pseudogene. The CDR3 runs 13 residues. CDR3 nucleotide sequence: TGTGCCAGCAGCATGGGACATTACTACGAGCAGTACTTC. Translated: CASSMGHYYEQYF.

This chain uses TRBV7-9 with TRBJ2-7; D possibly corresponds to TRBD1 (6 bases). Germline assignment: CDR1 SEHNR and CDR2 FQNEAQ (reference sequence). The CDR3 has 14 residues. V was trimmed by 4 bases and J by 8 bases, leaving 18 bases between them. The CDR3 spells CASSSSLGTPKQYF. Here the CDR3 DNA reads TGTGCCAGCAGCTCCTCGCTCGGGACACCCAAGCAGTACTTC.

The CDR3 coding sequence is TGTGCCAGCAGTGGGGACAGGGTTAGCTCCTATAATTCACCCCTCCACTTT. Protein product: CASSGDRVSSYNSPLHF. The rearrangement uses TRBV6-1 and TRBJ1-6; TRBD1 aligns across 9 bases. The germline gives CDR1 MNHNS, CDR2 SASEGT. This CDR3 contains 17 residues. The V gene end was trimmed by 4 bases and the J gene end by 0 bases; junction bases not matched to a gene: 4.

The gene calls are TRBV4-1 and TRBJ1-1; possibly TRBD1 for D (6 bases). Trimming took off 9 bases at V and 7 bases at J, with 12 bases between the two ends. This CDR3 is built from 11 residues. From germline, CDR1 is MGHRA and CDR2 YSYEKL. The CDR3 loop reads CASLGGGEAFF. CDR3 sequence (DNA): TGCGCCAGTCTGGGAGGGGGTGAAGCTTTCTTT.

This clone has more than one count but fewer than ten. The chain has TRBV19 and TRBJ1-2; no definite D call. The CDR3 has 13 amino acids. V was cut by 4 bases and J by 8 bases, with 14 bases left in between. CDR1 and CDR2 from the germline V gene are LNHDA and SQIVND (reference sequence). Here the CDR3 DNA reads TGTGCCAGTAGTACCCCGACGGTCGGGGGCTACACCTTC. Translated, it gives CASSTPTVGGYTF.

This chain joins TRBV2 and TRBJ2-7, with D perhaps matching TRBD2 (6 bases). Germline CDR1 is SNHLY and CDR2 is FYNNEI. The V end lost 4 bases, the J end lost 6 bases, and 13 bases lay between the germline ends. The CDR3 has 13 residues. The CDR3 DNA sequence: TGTGCCAGCAGTGGGACTACATCGGGCGAGCAGTACTTC. This translates into CASSGTTSGEQYF.

The rearrangement links TRBV15 to TRBJ2-7; 10 bases match TRBD1. Germline CDR1 is LNHNV and CDR2 is YYDKDF (reference sequence). J gave up 6 bases and V 0 bases, and 5 bases lay outside the gene matches. The CDR3 covers 15 residues. The DNA of the CDR3 is TGTGCCACCAGCAGAGATCCGGGACAGGGGTCCGAGCAGTACTTC. It yields the protein CATSRDPGQGSEQYF.

This clone came up a few times. This chain uses TRBV29-1 with TRBJ2-5; TRBD1 is a possible D gene (6 bases). In germline, CDR1 is SQVTM, CDR2 ANQGSEA. The CDR3 extends over 12 amino acids. V lost 5 bases, J lost 4 bases, and 11 bases lay in between. The CDR3 coding sequence is TGCAGCGTTCTCGAGACAGGAGAGACCCAGTACTTC. Its protein product is CSVLETGETQYF.

This clone was seen a handful of times. The chain combines TRBV11-2 with TRBJ1-6, with D unclear. Germline CDR1 SGHAT, CDR2 FQNNGV. The V and J ends lost 2 bases and 0 bases respectively, with 11 bases between them. The CDR3 consists of 17 residues. The CDR3 sequence is CASSLNAGSSYNSPLHF. The CDR3 region has the DNA TGTGCCAGCAGCTTAAACGCTGGGAGCTCCTATAATTCACCCCTCCACTTT.

In this sample, this clone turned up a few times. J is TRBJ2-3 and V is TRBV7-6; 8 bases line up with TRBD1. This CDR3 has 15 amino acids. Germline-derived CDR1 and CDR2 are SGHVS and FNYEAQ. Losses at the gene ends were 4 bases for V and 2 bases for J; bases not matched to a gene: 5. The CDR3 region is CASSYRTGYTDTQYF. CDR3 sequence (DNA): TGTGCCAGCAGCTATCGGACAGGGTACACAGATACGCAGTATTTT.

This clone was seen more than once but under ten times. This rearrangement joins TRBV28 to TRBJ1-3; 7 bases are shared with TRBD1. V trimming: 6 bases; J trimming: 0 bases; junction bases outside the gene matches: 8. Germline CDR1 reads MDHEN; CDR2 reads SYDVKM. The CDR3 runs to 16 residues. CDR3 bases: TGTGCCAGCAGCTCAGGGGGAACTAACTCTGGAAACACCATATATTTT. It codes for CASSSGGTNSGNTIYF.

This clone was found a few times. The chain is built from TRBV19 and TRBJ2-5, with TRBD1 identical over 10 bases. Germline CDR1 is LNHDA and CDR2 is SQIVND (reference sequence). V was pared by 1 base and J by 1 base, with 3 bases of the junction left unmatched. The CDR3 extends over 16 amino acids. CDR3 protein: CASSIARTGGQETQYF. Here the CDR3 DNA reads TGTGCCAGTAGTATAGCTCGGACAGGGGGCCAAGAGACCCAGTACTTC.

There are a few counts of this clone. The chain has TRBV10-3 and TRBJ1-5, with D possibly being TRBD1 (6 bases). V was trimmed by 3 bases and J by 5 bases, leaving 11 bases between them. This CDR3 has 14 amino acids. Germline V gene lookup returns CDR1 ENHRY and CDR2 SYGVKD. In DNA, the CDR3 is TGTGCCATCAGTGATCGGGGGGCTGATCAGCCCCAGCATTTT. Amino acid sequence: CAISDRGADQPQHF.

V gene TRBV4-1 combines with J gene TRBJ1-1, with TRBD1 as a possible D gene (5 bases). Trimming pared 0 bases from V and 5 bases from J, leaving 13 bases between. The V gene's germline CDR1 is MGHRA and CDR2 YSYEKL. The CDR3 has 15 amino acids. CDR3 in amino acids: CASSQDQRGLTEAFF. The CDR3 nucleotides read TGCGCCAGCAGCCAAGATCAGCGGGGGTTAACTGAAGCTTTCTTT.